The T cell receptor beta chain described here comes from a study of blood T cell repertoires in COVID-19. Across the study: PBMCs, B-cell-depleted T cells, or T cells provided the cDNA or gDNA that made up the material.

Assay used: immunoSEQ multiplex PCR; TCRdb lists only in-frame clones, some missing. Here the sample spans about 300,000 clones, more than 75% being singletons. CDR3 length equals 16 residues. The V segment lost 0 bases and the J segment 8 bases; nucleotides outside the gene matches: 5. The V gene's germline CDR1 is SGHRS and CDR2 YFSETQ. The sequenced material came from peripheral blood. The receptor was isolated from a man aged 65 to 79 with acute or convalescent COVID-19. This chain links TRBV5-1 with TRBJ2-1, with 13 bases that match TRBD2. CDR3 region: CASSLDVTSGGYEQFF. CDR3 DNA sequence: TGCGCCAGCAGCTTGGACGTGACTAGCGGGGGGTATGAGCAGTTCTTC.